The rows below give T cell receptor beta chains drawn from one sample of a study of cytomegalovirus exposure and HLA in healthy donors. Clones were read by immunoSEQ multiplex PCR, and TCRdb kept only the in-frame ones, dropping some. This table has tens of thousands of clones, 75% to 85% appearing once. The sample taken for sequencing was PBMCs. All receptors come from a man in his forties or fifties in good health and CMV-seropositive. CDR3s include the opening cysteine and the closing phenylalanine or tryptophan. The D gene is left open where the match is weak. Size tells how often a clone was seen (once, few, many) or the class of an expanded clone, and some rows leave it out.

TRBJ2-4 | . | . | TRBV21-1 | TGTGCCAGCAGCAAAAGCAGGGGTTTTGCCAAAAACATTCAGTACTTC | CASSKSRGFAKNIQYF
TRBJ2-7 | . | TRBD2 | TRBV19 | TGTGCCAGTAGTTTCACTAGCGAGAGCTCCTACGAGCAGTACTTC | CASSFTSESSYEQYF
TRBJ1-6 | . | TRBD1 | TRBV27 | TGTGCCAGCAGACCCGGGACAGGGGGATCACCCCTCCACTTT | CASRPGTGGSPLHF
TRBJ2-7 | . | TRBD1 | TRBV5-3 | TGTGCCAGCAGCCCCGGACAGGGGTACGGGCAGTACTTC | CASSPGQGYGQYF
TRBJ1-4 | once | TRBD1 | TRBV28 | TGTGCCAGCAGTTTAGCGGGACAGATAAATGAAAAACTGTTTTTT | CASSLAGQINEKLFF
TRBJ2-3 | . | . | TRBV4-3 | TGCGCCAGCAGCCAAGATATGATTGTACTCATCTACCATGAGCCGTTCTTC | CASSQDMIVLIYHEPFF
TRBJ2-6 | . | TRBD1 | TRBV5-1 | TGCGCCAGCAGTTCGGGACAGACGGCAGGAAGCTCTGGGGCCAACGTCCTGACTTTC | CASSSGQTAGSSGANVLTF
TRBJ1-1 | . | . | TRBV4-3 | TGCGCCAGCAGCCAAGATCGGTGGACTGAAGCTTTCTTT | CASSQDRWTEAFF
TRBJ2-6 | . | . | TRBV5-1 | TGCGCCAGCAAGCGGTCCTCAGGACTACTATCCTCTGGGGCCAACGTCCTGACTTTC | CASKRSSGLLSSGANVLTF
TRBJ2-5 | . | . | TRBV9 | TGTGCCAGCAGCGTAGCCAGGCTAGCGAGCCAAGAGACCCAGTACTTC | CASSVARLASQETQYF
TRBJ1-2 | . | TRBD1 | TRBV6-5 | TGTGCCAGCAGTTCTACAGGGGGCGGCTACACCTTC | CASSSTGGGYTF
TRBJ2-1 | . | TRBD2 | TRBV13 | TGTGCCAGCAGCCCGGGGGGGGCGGGACTCTACAATGAGCAGTTCTTC | CASSPGGAGLYNEQFF
TRBJ1-3 | . | . | TRBV4-1 | TGCGCCAGCAGCCCCTCGCCAGGCAGCTCTGGAAACACCATATATTTT | CASSPSPGSSGNTIYF
TRBJ2-5 | few | . | TRBV7-9 | TGTACCAGCAGCCCCCCTCCAGAGACCCAGTACTTC | CTSSPPPETQYF
TRBJ1-6 | few | TRBD1 | TRBV30 | TGTGCCTGGAGGAGGGACAGGGTCTCTAATTCACCCCTCCACTTT | CAWRRDRVSNSPLHF
TRBJ2-1 | . | . | TRBV6-1 | TGTGCCAGCAGTTATACACAGGGTGTCGATGAGCAGTTCTTC | CASSYTQGVDEQFF
TRBJ1-2 | . | . | TRBV7-2 | TGTGCCAGCAGCTCCGGTTGGGGGGGCCTCTATGGCTACACCTTC | CASSSGWGGLYGYTF
TRBJ1-1 | few | . | TRBV7-9 | TGTTCCAGCAGCTTAGTCGGAGGGGCGGGAAACACTGAAGCTTTCTTT | CSSSLVGGAGNTEAFF
TRBJ2-2 | . | TRBD1 | TRBV6-5 | TGTGCCAGCAGTATGGACAGGGCGAACACCGGGGAGCTGTTTTTT | CASSMDRANTGELFF
TRBJ1-1 | . | . | TRBV5-1 | TGCGCCAGCAGCTTGGGCTCAGGGAACACTGAAGCTTTCTTT | CASSLGSGNTEAFF
TRBJ1-3 | . | TRBD1 | TRBV6-5 | TGTGCCGCCACGGCAGGGGGCGCGGGAAACACCATATATTTT | CAATAGGAGNTIYF
TRBJ2-4 | . | . | TRBV29-1 | TGCAGCGTTGAGGGCCAAAACATTCAGTACTTC | CSVEGQNIQYF
TRBJ1-4 | . | . | TRBV21-1 | TGTGCCAGCAGCAAAGGGATCGTCACGGCGCCGCGGGTTGGAGTAACAACTAATGAAAAACTGTTTTTT | CASSKGIVTAPRVGVTTNEKLFF
TRBJ2-5 | . | . | TRBV7-3 | TGTGCCAGCAGCTTAAGCGGCAGGGGAGAGACCCAGTACTTC | CASSLSGRGETQYF
TRBJ1-2 | once | TRBD1 | TRBV5-8 | TGTGCCAGCAGCTCGGGGACAGGGAGCGTCTATGGCTACACCTTC | CASSSGTGSVYGYTF
TRBJ2-7 | . | TRBD2 | TRBV28 | TGTGCCAGCAGCCCCCCGCGGGAGAGCTCCTACGAGCAGTACTTC | CASSPPRESSYEQYF
TRBJ2-7 | . | TRBD1 | TRBV5-1 | TGCGCCAGCAGCCTTCCGGGACAGGGGTCTTTCTCCTACGAGCAGTACTTC | CASSLPGQGSFSYEQYF
TRBJ2-3 | . | TRBD2 | TRBV7-9 | TGTGCCAGCAGCTTAGCGCTGGCTAGCGGGGGCCACCCCCCCCATACGCAGTATTTT | CASSLALASGGHPPHTQYF
TRBJ2-5 | . | . | TRBV14 | TGTGTCAGCAGCCAAGATACGATGGGCGGGCTAAGGGAGACCCAGTACTTC | CVSSQDTMGGLRETQYF
TRBJ2-7 | . | TRBD1 | TRBV19 | TGTGCCAGTAGTAGAGGGACAGGGGGTTACTACGAGCAGTACTTC | CASSRGTGGYYEQYF
TRBJ2-7 | . | . | TRBV5-4 | TGTGCCAGCAGCTTGGACAGGTTCTCCTACGAGCAGTACTTC | CASSLDRFSYEQYF
TRBJ2-6 | . | . | TRBV27 | TGTGCCAGCAGTTCCACAGGCTCTGGGGCCAACGTCCTGACTTTC | CASSSTGSGANVLTF
TRBJ2-7 | . | . | TRBV6-1 | TGTGCCAGCAGTTATCGGGTCCCCACCTACGAGCAGTACTTC | CASSYRVPTYEQYF
TRBJ2-5 | . | TRBD2 | TRBV2 | TGTGCCAGCAGGCCCCCCGGGGGGGAACTGCAGTACTTC | CASRPPGGELQYF
TRBJ2-1 | few | . | TRBV4-3 | TGCGCCACCAGCCAAGCTATGATAGTCCTCATCTACAATGAGCAGTTCTTC | CATSQAMIVLIYNEQFF
TRBJ2-7 | . | . | TRBV21-1 | TGTGCCAGCAGCAAAGGGGGGGGGTATTCCTACGAGCAGTACTTC | CASSKGGGYSYEQYF
TRBJ1-5 | . | . | TRBV30 | TGTGCCTGGAGTGTAAGTACGGGCAATCAGCCCCAGCATTTT | CAWSVSTGNQPQHF
TRBJ2-7 | . | . | TRBV27 | TGTGCCAGCAGTCGGCAGGGCGGATTCTACGAGCAGTACTTC | CASSRQGGFYEQYF
TRBJ2-3 | . | . | TRBV9 | TGTGCCAGCAGCTCTCAGGGTCAAAAGGACAGAAAAACAGATACGCAGTATTTT | CASSSQGQKDRKTDTQYF
TRBJ1-1 | once | . | TRBV7-3 | TGTGCCAGCAGCGCACAGGGAGGGCACACTGAAGCTTTCTTT | CASSAQGGHTEAFF
TRBJ2-7 | . | TRBD2 | TRBV27 | TGTGCCAGCAGTCTACTTGGACTAGCGGGAGGGATAAACGAGCAGTACTTC | CASSLLGLAGGINEQYF
TRBJ2-5 | . | . | TRBV7-9 | TGTTACAGCAGCTTAATTGGTCAGGGGTCGGGGCAAGAGACCCAGTACTTC | CYSSLIGQGSGQETQYF
TRBJ1-2 | few | . | TRBV6-5 | TGTGCAAGCAGTTACTCAGGCGGGAGCTACAACTTC | CASSYSGGSYNF
TRBJ2-3 | . | TRBD2 | TRBV6-9 | TGTGCCAGCAGTCGTCGGGGGAGGGGCACAGATACGCAGTATTTT | CASSRRGRGTDTQYF
TRBJ2-2 | . | TRBD1 | TRBV18 | TGTGCCAGCTCACCGGACAGGGGCCGAAACACCGGGGAGCTGTTTTTT | CASSPDRGRNTGELFF
TRBJ2-4 | . | TRBD1 | TRBV6-5 | TGTGCCAGCAGGTCCGGGACAGGGGGGAACATTCAGTACTTC | CASRSGTGGNIQYF
TRBJ1-1 | few | . | TRBV28 | TGTGCCAGCAGTCAACTATATGAAGCTTTCTTT | CASSQLYEAFF
TRBJ2-1 | . | TRBD1 | TRBV7-8 | TGTGCCAGCAGAACCGGGACAGGGGGCAATGAGCAGTTCTTC | CASRTGTGGNEQFF
TRBJ2-7 | . | . | TRBV7-8 | TGTGCCAGCAGCTTAGCTTTAAGTAGCTACGAGCAGTACTTC | CASSLALSSYEQYF